Listed below are T cell receptor beta chains from one sample, sequenced in a study of identifying expanded T cells in peripheral blood. Measured with immunoSEQ multiplex PCR; TCRdb has only the in-frame clones, and not every one. The sample lists more than 75,000 clones, about 86% occurring once. The material sequenced was blood. The receptors come from a person between 18 and 70 years old in good health. Both conserved end residues are part of each CDR3. The D gene is left open where the match is weak. Some rows have no size entry. The others give once, few or many, or a class for an expanded clone.

v_call: TRBV30; d_call: -; clone_size: -; j_call: TRBJ1-3; cdr3_nt: TGTGCCTGGAGTACGGGGGGCGCTGGAAACACCATATATTTT; cdr3_aa: CAWSTGGAGNTIYF
v_call: TRBV14; d_call: -; clone_size: -; j_call: TRBJ2-3; cdr3_nt: TGTGCCAGCAGCAGCCGGGACTCTCATATCACAGATACGCAGTATTTT; cdr3_aa: CASSSRDSHITDTQYF
v_call: TRBV2; d_call: TRBD1; clone_size: -; j_call: TRBJ1-5; cdr3_nt: TGTGCCAGCAGCCAGACAGGGAATCAGCCCCAGCATTTT; cdr3_aa: CASSQTGNQPQHF
v_call: TRBV5-5; d_call: TRBD1; clone_size: -; j_call: TRBJ1-5; cdr3_nt: TGTGCCAGCAGCCGTTGGACAGGGTTCCAGCCCCAGCATTTT; cdr3_aa: CASSRWTGFQPQHF
v_call: TRBV14; d_call: TRBD1; clone_size: -; j_call: TRBJ1-2; cdr3_nt: TGTGCCAGCAGCCAAGATAGGCACAGGGGAATGGGTGGCTACACCTTC; cdr3_aa: CASSQDRHRGMGGYTF
v_call: TRBV7-9; d_call: TRBD1; clone_size: -; j_call: TRBJ1-6; cdr3_nt: TGTGCCAGCAGCTCACGAGGGACAGCGAGTAATTCACCCCTCCACTTT; cdr3_aa: CASSSRGTASNSPLHF
v_call: TRBV6-5; d_call: -; clone_size: -; j_call: TRBJ2-2; cdr3_nt: TGTGCCAGCACCGCGGTGGGCACCGGGGAGCTGTTTTTT; cdr3_aa: CASTAVGTGELFF
v_call: TRBV7-9; d_call: -; clone_size: -; j_call: TRBJ1-2; cdr3_nt: TGTGCCAGCAGCTTAGTTCAAGGCAGCCCTAACTATGGCTACACCTTC; cdr3_aa: CASSLVQGSPNYGYTF
v_call: TRBV11-2; d_call: TRBD1; clone_size: -; j_call: TRBJ2-1; cdr3_nt: TGTGCCAGCAGCTCCACCCGGGACAGGGGTTACAATGAGCAGTTCTTC; cdr3_aa: CASSSTRDRGYNEQFF
v_call: TRBV29-1; d_call: TRBD1; clone_size: -; j_call: TRBJ2-7; cdr3_nt: TGCAGCGGACGGGACAGGGGTTCCTACGAGCAGTACTTC; cdr3_aa: CSGRDRGSYEQYF
v_call: TRBV5-6; d_call: -; clone_size: many; j_call: TRBJ1-1; cdr3_nt: TGTGCCAGCAGCTGGGAACGAGAACTGAACACTGAAGCTTTCTTT; cdr3_aa: CASSWERELNTEAFF
v_call: TRBV6-5; d_call: -; clone_size: -; j_call: TRBJ2-7; cdr3_nt: TGTGCCAGCAGTTACGTCGGGGGCTCGTACGAGCAGTACTTC; cdr3_aa: CASSYVGGSYEQYF
v_call: TRBV18; d_call: TRBD1; clone_size: few; j_call: TRBJ2-5; cdr3_nt: TGTGCCAGCTCACCTACCGGACAGGGCGAGACCCAGTACTTC; cdr3_aa: CASSPTGQGETQYF
v_call: TRBV11-2; d_call: -; clone_size: many; j_call: TRBJ1-3; cdr3_nt: TGTGCCAGCAGCTCGCAGCTAAACACCATATATTTT; cdr3_aa: CASSSQLNTIYF
v_call: TRBV18; d_call: -; clone_size: -; j_call: TRBJ1-4; cdr3_nt: TGTGCCAGCTCACCTTCAAGAGGAGGAGGAGGTGAAAAACTGTTTTTT; cdr3_aa: CASSPSRGGGGEKLFF